A single sample gave rise to the 18 T cell receptor beta chains below, sequenced in a study of PD-1 blockade in classical Hodgkin lymphoma. Stated time point: cycle 4 day 1 (C4D1), after less than 7 weeks of nivolumab. All the patients suffered relapse after autologous stem cell transplantation, and brentuximab vedotin exposure differed. Using immunoSEQ multiplex PCR, the repertoire was profiled, and TCRdb retains in-frame clones only, with some absent. Here the sample spans fewer than 20,000 clones, less than 75% being singletons. The material sequenced was peripheral blood mononuclear cells (PBMCs), taken before the fourth cycle of nivolumab. The receptors derive from a human donor with classical Hodgkin lymphoma.

This chain joins TRBV5-1 and TRBJ2-7; a possible D gene is TRBD1 (6 bases). Trimming stripped 1 base from V and 0 bases from J, with 11 bases between. CDR1 and CDR2 from the germline V gene are SGHRS and YFSETQ. CDR3 length: 15 amino acids. CDR3 residues: CASSLWDTSSYEQYF. CDR3 DNA: TGCGCCAGCAGCTTGTGGGACACAAGCTCCTACGAGCAGTACTTC.

This clone has more than one count but fewer than ten. The genes are TRBV11-2 and TRBJ2-1; D perhaps matches TRBD1 (5 bases). Germline assignment: CDR1 SGHAT and CDR2 FQNNGV. Trimming took off 2 bases at V and 9 bases at J, with 5 bases between the two ends. The CDR3 is made up of 11 amino acids. The CDR3 nucleotides read TGTGCCAGCAGCTTACAGGGTGAGCAGTTCTTC. Encoded protein: CASSLQGEQFF.

In its sample, this clone ranks as medium-sized. This sample also contains other DNA sequences that code for the same CDR3. V usage is TRBV10-1 and J usage is TRBJ2-7, with 11 nucleotides matching TRBD2. CDR1 is WNHNN, CDR2 SYGVQD, per germline (reference sequence). This CDR3 comprises 14 residues. The trim removed 2 bases at V and 3 bases at J, leaving 0 bases unmatched. CDR3 sequence (DNA): TGCGCCAGCAGTGAGGGGACTAGCGGCTACGAGCAGTACTTC. As protein: CASSEGTSGYEQYF.

This chain's CDR3 is CASSLIWRELDNEQFF. In DNA, the CDR3 is TGTGCCAGCAGTTTAATCTGGCGGGAGCTAGACAATGAGCAGTTCTTC. The chain joins TRBV27 to TRBJ2-1; 7 nucleotides agree with TRBD2. Trimming at V came to 2 bases and at J to 5 bases, leaving 9 bases not matched to a gene. This CDR3 is 16 amino acids long. Germline V gives CDR1 MNHEY, CDR2 SMNVEV (reference sequence).

V gene TRBV10-3 combines with J gene TRBJ2-1, with unresolved D. Trimming took 3 bases from V and 2 from J, leaving 11 bases between them. Germline values: CDR1 ENHRY, CDR2 SYGVKD. The CDR3 covers 15 residues. The DNA of the CDR3 is TGTGCCATCAGTGATCTAGTTGGGGCCTACAATGAGCAGTTCTTC. Residues: CAISDLVGAYNEQFF.

The chain combines TRBV5-1 with TRBJ2-1; 8 bases map to TRBD1. Germline CDR1 reads SGHRS; CDR2 reads YFSETQ. With 6 bases clipped from V and 2 bases from J, the junction kept 7 bases outside the gene matches. This CDR3 contains 15 residues. The CDR3 DNA reads as TGCGCCAGCACCCCGACAGGGGAAACCTACAATGAGCAGTTCTTC. Its protein is CASTPTGETYNEQFF.

A word on this clone: The junction does not match germline at one end; this may be a read error. The J gene is TRBJ2-7, the V gene TRBV4-2; 9 bases agree with TRBD2. The CDR3 contains 14 residues. Per the germline V gene, CDR1 is LGHNA and CDR2 is YNFKEQ. The CDR3 reads CASRQAGGGYEQYF. CDR3 sequence (DNA): TGTGCCAGCAGGCAAGCGGGAGGCGGCTACGAGCAGTACTTC.

This clone was detected only a few times. The genes are TRBV6-5 and TRBJ2-1; tentative D call: TRBD1 (6 bases). This CDR3 contains 11 residues. CDR1 and CDR2 from the germline V gene are MNHEY and SVGAGI. Trimming pared 7 bases from V and 7 bases from J, leaving 8 bases between. CDR3 DNA: TGTGCCAGCATTAGGGGGAATGAGCAGTTCTTC. Amino acids: CASIRGNEQFF.

This clone was seen a few times. This chain joins TRBV2 and TRBJ2-3; 11 bases are a match to TRBD2. Germline V gives CDR1 SNHLY, CDR2 FYNNEI. This CDR3 spans 15 amino acids. Losses at the gene ends were 5 bases for V and 1 base for J; bases not matched to a gene: 2. CDR3 coding DNA: TGTGCCAGCAGTTTAGCGGGAGGGGGCACAGATACGCAGTATTTT. Its protein product is CASSLAGGGTDTQYF.

This chain joins TRBV27 and TRBJ2-1; TRBD2 matches 8 bases. Germline CDR1 and CDR2: MNHEY and SMNVEV (reference sequence). The CDR3 covers 14 residues. V shed 3 bases and J 7 bases; nucleotides not matched to a gene: 5. The CDR3 here is CASSFPGTRNEQFF. CDR3 nucleotide sequence: TGTGCCAGCAGTTTCCCCGGGACTAGGAATGAGCAGTTCTTC.

The V gene is TRBV27, the J gene TRBJ2-6; D remains unclear. Deletions cut 6 bases from V and 5 bases from J, with 14 bases between. This CDR3 has 15 residues. Looked up from germline, CDR1 is MNHEY and CDR2 is SMNVEV (reference sequence). The CDR3: CASSVTQARANVLTF. The CDR3 DNA is TGTGCCAGCAGCGTAACCCAGGCCAGGGCCAACGTCCTGACTTTC. Drawing the rest from reference TRBV27 and TRBJ2-6, the complete variable domain is EAQVTQNPRYLITVTGKKLTVTCSQNMNHEYMSWYRQDPGLGLRQIYYSMNVEVTDKGDVPEGYKVSRKEKRNFPLILESPSPNQTSLYFCASSVTQARANVLTFGAGSRLTVL.

The V call is TRBV9, the J call TRBJ2-7; 7 bases map to TRBD1. CDR3 length: 15 amino acids. After removal of 0 bases from V and 1 base from J, the junction contained 4 bases not matched to a gene. Germline values: CDR1 SGDLS, CDR2 YYNGEE. The CDR3 nucleotides read TGTGCCAGCAGCGTAGAGACAGGGCTTTCCTACGAGCAGTACTTC. Translating gives CASSVETGLSYEQYF.

V is TRBV15 and J is TRBJ2-7, with D possibly being TRBD1 (6 bases). This CDR3 has 15 residues. The V end lost 0 bases, the J end lost 1 base, and 10 bases lay between the germline ends. The germline gives CDR1 LNHNV, CDR2 YYDKDF (reference sequence). The CDR3 DNA sequence: TGTGCCACCAGCAGAGAGGGGGCGTCTTCCTACGAGCAGTACTTC. Residues: CATSREGASSYEQYF.

This clone was counted between two and nine times. The rearrangement uses TRBV7-9 and TRBJ1-2; D possibly corresponds to TRBD1 (5 bases). With 1 base removed from V and 6 bases from J, the gap between germline ends came to 15 bases. Germline loops: CDR1 SEHNR, CDR2 FQNEAQ (reference sequence). The CDR3 covers 15 residues. The CDR3 sequence: CASSLVIGESHGYTF. The CDR3 DNA sequence: TGTGCCAGCAGCTTAGTTATAGGGGAGTCTCATGGCTACACCTTC.

The chain combines TRBV10-3 with TRBJ1-1; D perhaps matches TRBD1 (5 bases). Trimming took 2 bases from V and 5 from J, leaving 9 bases between them. The CDR3 runs to 13 residues. CDR1 is ENHRY, CDR2 SYGVKD, per germline. The CDR3 reads CAISETGRTEAFF. CDR3 coding DNA: TGTGCCATCAGTGAGACAGGCAGGACTGAAGCTTTCTTT.

The rearrangement joins TRBV6-5 to TRBJ2-7, with D possibly being TRBD1 or TRBD2 (5 bases each). The CDR3 runs to 15 residues. CDR1 is MNHEY, CDR2 SVGAGI, per germline. V was cut by 2 bases and J by 6 bases, with 17 bases left in between. CDR3 loop: CASSYGGSPLLEQYF. CDR3 sequence (DNA): TGTGCCAGCAGTTACGGGGGTTCCCCCTTACTCGAGCAGTACTTC.

This clone was recorded a few times. J is TRBJ2-2 and V is TRBV28; 9 bases fit TRBD2. This CDR3 spans 16 amino acids. V shed 4 bases and J 6 bases; nucleotides not matched to a gene: 9. Germline V gene sequence: CDR1 MDHEN, CDR2 SYDVKM. DNA for the CDR3: TGTGCCAGCAGTTCGTTGGCGGGAGGGCCGTCCGGGGAGCTGTTTTTT. It codes for CASSSLAGGPSGELFF. Variable domain in full (rest from reference TRBV28 and TRBJ2-2): DVKVTQSSRYLVKRTGEKVFLECVQDMDHENMFWYRQDPGLGLRLIYFSYDVKMKEKGDIPEGYSVSREKKERFSLILESASTNQTSMYLCASSSLAGGPSGELFFGEGSRLTVL.

The chain has TRBV2 and TRBJ2-5; D gene unclear. CDR3 length: 14 residues. V was trimmed by 8 bases and J by 5 bases, leaving 18 bases between them. Germline V gene data show CDR1 as SNHLY and CDR2 as FYNNEI. CDR3 residues: CASLFSRVGETQYF. The CDR3 DNA follows: TGTGCCAGCCTCTTCTCCCGGGTGGGGGAGACCCAGTACTTC.